This section outlines one T cell receptor beta chain sequence together with its context. The data belong to a study of blood T cell repertoires in COVID-19. Overall study: Samples representing acute and convalescent COVID-19 were sourced from the United States, Italy and Spain.

Trimming removed 3 bases from V and 4 bases from J, with 16 bases in between. There are 14 residues in the CDR3. Germline V gives CDR1 DFQATT, CDR2 SNEGSKA (reference sequence). Original methodology: Nucleated cell counts were estimated from reference gene primer amplification. Sequencing was performed with immunoSEQ multiplex PCR; in TCRdb, only in-frame clones are kept and a portion is missing. The DNA was the basis for D and trimming; V, J and clone size are from that table. The data show 310,000 or so clones, around 90% seen once. The chain uses TRBV20-1 and TRBJ2-7; possible D gene TRBD1, 5 bases. The clonotype comes from a man in his 70s with acute or convalescent COVID-19. Sequencing was done on a sample of peripheral blood. DNA for the CDR3: TGCAGTGCTAGTTCCCCGACAGCTAAATACGAGCAGTACTTC. It encodes CSASSPTAKYEQYF.